Listed below are T cell receptor beta chains from one sample, sequenced in a study of cytomegalovirus exposure and HLA in healthy donors. Only in-frame clones appear in the TCRdb table, and some are missing; sequencing was by immunoSEQ multiplex PCR. The sample contains some 88,000 clones, 63% of which appear only once. The sequenced material came from PBMCs. Receptors were obtained from a woman in her thirties in good health and CMV-seronegative. Both conserved end residues are part of each CDR3. The D gene is left open where the match is weak. Expanded clones get a size class; other rows say once, few or many, or leave the size out.

V gene	clone size	D gene	J gene	CDR3 protein	CDR3 DNA
TRBV7-2	-	-	TRBJ2-3	CASSLVGLKGTDTQYF	TGTGCCAGCAGCTTAGTTGGCCTCAAGGGGACAGATACGCAGTATTTT
TRBV7-3	few	TRBD1	TRBJ2-5	CASSKGQRETQYF	TGTGCCAGCAGCAAGGGACAGAGAGAGACCCAGTACTTC
TRBV4-2	-	TRBD2	TRBJ2-5	CASSQDQAGGRETQYF	TGTGCCAGCAGCCAAGATCAAGCGGGGGGGCGTGAGACCCAGTACTTC
TRBV7-9	few	-	TRBJ2-7	CASSLEGAPGSYEQYF	TGTGCCAGCAGCTTAGAAGGGGCGCCGGGCTCCTACGAGCAGTACTTC
TRBV15	-	-	TRBJ1-6	CATGGGNHSPLHF	TGTGCCACCGGGGGAGGGAACCACTCACCCCTCCACTTT
TRBV7-9	-	-	TRBJ2-3	CASSTPGGGFTQYF	TGTGCCAGCAGCACCCCCGGTGGGGGGTTTACGCAGTATTTT
TRBV4-1	-	-	TRBJ1-5	CASSQVVAGYSNQPQHF	TGCGCCAGCAGCCAGGTCGTCGCCGGGTATAGCAATCAGCCCCAGCATTTT
TRBV5-1	-	-	TRBJ2-3	CASSPDRSTDTQYF	TGCGCCAGCAGCCCCGACAGGAGCACAGATACGCAGTATTTT
TRBV30	-	TRBD2	TRBJ2-3	CAWGRGGVVDTQYF	TGTGCCTGGGGTAGGGGAGGGGTTGTGGATACGCAGTATTTT
TRBV28	few	TRBD2	TRBJ2-2	CASSSPGDSGRALDTGELFF	TGTGCCAGCAGTTCCCCGGGGGATAGCGGGAGGGCCTTGGACACCGGGGAGCTGTTTTTT
TRBV6-5	-	-	TRBJ2-1	CASRAGGGSYNEQFF	TGTGCCAGCAGGGCCGGGGGAGGATCCTACAATGAGCAGTTCTTC